This TCR beta chain was sequenced in a study of cytomegalovirus exposure and HLA in healthy donors. Study background: Clustering assigned over 70% of the approximately 400 genotyped donors to the Caucasian-associated ancestry cluster. Broader study findings: It was reported in a later analysis that an Asian-associated ancestry cluster showed fewer N-insertions than the roughly 670-donor mean.

Note on this clone: The antigen is unknown.

It was with 60 Vbeta and 13 Jbeta primers that the PCR ran. Source study methods: An analysis performed later counted roughly 79 million unique TCR beta chains (roughly 11 million of them shared). Using immunoSEQ multiplex PCR, the repertoire was profiled, and TCRdb retains in-frame clones only, with some absent. D and trimming come from the DNA, and the V and J calls and clone size come from that table. The repertoire holds about 200,000 clones, with about 78% as singletons. Germline-derived CDR1 and CDR2 are SQVTM and ANQGSEA. The length of the CDR3 is 14 residues. V lost 7 bases to trimming and J lost 6 bases; unmatched junction nucleotides: 8.

This receptor was obtained from a woman aged 25 to 45 in good health and CMV-seronegative. This sequence joins TRBV29-1 and TRBJ2-7; 14 bases line up with TRBD2. Source material: PBMCs. CDR3 coding DNA: TGCAGCGGCACGCTTGGGACTAGCGGGAGCGAGCAGTACTTC. It is translated as CSGTLGTSGSEQYF.